The 29 T cell receptor beta chains below come from one sample, sequenced in a study of response to subunit inactivated influenza vaccine. TCRdb re-called the RT-PCR reads through MiXCR, storing one row per CDR3 protein. The sample has 450,000 to 500,000 distinct CDR3 sequences, approximately 11% seen once. The source was PBMCs from blood, collected 35 to 45 days after vaccination. Receptors were obtained from a man in his fifties who received an inactivated influenza vaccine.

This clonotype was seen more than once but under ten times. This chain links TRBV9 with TRBJ2-3; D gene ambiguous. CDR3 length equals 13 residues. Trimming removed 3 bases from V and 6 bases from J, with 11 bases in between. Per germline, CDR1 SGDLS and CDR2 YYNGEE. The CDR3 DNA sequence: TGTGCCAGCAGCGCAGACGTACCCGATACGCAGTATTTT. The encoded protein is CASSADVPDTQYF. Full variable domain (missing parts from reference TRBV9 and TRBJ2-3): DSGVTQTPKHLITATGQRVTLRCSPRSGDLSVYWYQQSLDQGLQFLIQYYNGEERAKGNILERFSAQQFPDLHSELNLSSLELGDSALYFCASSADVPDTQYFGPGTRLTVL.

At least ten counts were recorded for this clonotype. The V gene is TRBV20-1, the J gene TRBJ2-7, with 8 bases aligning to TRBD2. The CDR3 runs 11 residues. Germline CDR1 reads DFQATT; CDR2 reads SNEGSKA (reference sequence). Germline trimming cut 7 bases from V and 5 bases from J; bases unmatched to any gene: 4. CDR3 nucleotide sequence: TGCAGTGTCAGCGGGAGTGACGAGCAGTACTTC. The encoded protein is CSVSGSDEQYF.

This clonotype has just a few counts. The CDR3 DNA reads TGCAGTGCTAGGGGCGGGACTAGCCTCACAGATACGCAGTATTTT. Translation gives CSARGGTSLTDTQYF. The chain is built from TRBV20-1 and TRBJ2-3, with 9 bases lining up with TRBD2. CDR3 length: 15 amino acids. Looked up from germline, CDR1 is DFQATT and CDR2 is SNEGSKA (reference sequence). V dropped 3 bases and J dropped 2; count of bases not matched to a gene: 6.

This clonotype was picked up one time. The chain couples TRBV5-1 to TRBJ2-7; D may be TRBD2 (6 bases). The CDR3 has 16 residues. Germline CDR1 SGHRS, CDR2 YFSETQ. V was shortened by 3 bases and J by 1 base, with 17 bases between the two germline ends. The CDR3 here is CASSSLGAGYSYEQYF. CDR3 DNA sequence: TGCGCCAGCAGCTCCCTCGGGGCGGGGTATTCCTACGAGCAGTACTTC.

There are a few counts of this clonotype. V usage is TRBV7-2 and J usage is TRBJ1-1; TRBD1 aligns across 8 bases. The CDR3 has 22 amino acids. V shed 3 bases, J shed 2 bases, and the junction held 26 bases outside the gene matches. Germline CDR1 reads SGHTA; CDR2 reads FQGNSA. CDR3 region: CASSFFQCRQGRQTQTNTEAFF. CDR3 nucleotide sequence: TGTGCCAGCAGCTTCTTTCAGTGCCGACAGGGGAGACAAACACAGACAAACACTGAAGCTTTCTTT.

This clonotype was observed a handful of times. This chain's CDR3 is CASSLSDSADYEQYF. The CDR3 DNA follows: TGTGCCAGCAGCTTATCAGACAGTGCCGACTACGAGCAGTACTTC. This rearrangement joins TRBV11-1 to TRBJ2-7, with D possibly TRBD1 on 5 matching bases. There are 15 residues in the CDR3. V lost 2 bases and J 3 bases, leaving 14 bases between the germline ends. Germline V gene sequence: CDR1 SGHAT, CDR2 FQDESV (reference sequence).

This clonotype was observed a handful of times. CDR3 in amino acids: CASSPSRSTEAFF. The CDR3 bases are TGTGCCAGCAGCCCGAGTCGGAGCACTGAAGCTTTCTTT. The J gene is TRBJ1-1, the V gene TRBV5-4; D is unresolved. The CDR3 totals 13 residues. The V end was cut by 4 bases, the J end by 4 bases, with 11 bases between. Germline V gene data show CDR1 as SGHNT and CDR2 as YYREEE (reference sequence).

This chain joins TRBV12-3 or TRBV12-4 and TRBJ2-2, with D maybe TRBD2 (6 bases). The V and J ends lost 8 bases and 5 bases respectively, with 15 bases between them. The CDR3 contains 14 residues. CDR3 sequence (DNA): TGTGCCAGCGACCGGGGGATCGGGACCGGGGAGCTGTTTTTT. Its translation: CASDRGIGTGELFF.

This clonotype was counted a few times. V usage is TRBV20-1 and J usage is TRBJ1-1, with a tentative D call TRBD1 (6 bases). CDR1 DFQATT and CDR2 SNEGSKA come from the germline V gene (reference sequence). This CDR3 is built from 14 residues. The V gene lost 0 bases and the J gene lost 11 bases, with 19 bases spanning the gap. DNA of the CDR3: TGCAGTGCTAGAGATGGGGGCGTAAGGGCGCGGGCTTTCTTT. Translation: CSARDGGVRARAFF.

This clonotype was found a few times. This rearrangement joins TRBV6-2 or TRBV6-3 to TRBJ2-1; 10 nucleotides match TRBD2. The CDR3 has 20 amino acids. V lost 2 bases and J lost 3; bases outside the gene matches: 16. CDR1 is MNHEY, CDR2 SVGEGT, per germline. In DNA, the CDR3 is TGTGCCAGCAGTTACCCTACGGGGAAGCGGGGGGGCCATTACTACAATGAGCAGTTCTTC. It translates to CASSYPTGKRGGHYYNEQFF.

This clonotype was seen ten or more times. The chain has TRBV7-2 and TRBJ2-7; 7 nucleotides line up with TRBD2. Germline CDR1 is SGHTA and CDR2 is FQGNSA. Trimming at V came to 3 bases and at J to 2 bases, leaving 7 bases not matched to a gene. The CDR3 length is 15 residues. This chain's CDR3 is CASSFVGGGPYEQYF. The CDR3 DNA reads TGTGCCAGCAGCTTCGTCGGGGGAGGGCCCTACGAGCAGTACTTC.

This clonotype was seen repeatedly, ten times or more. V is TRBV7-9 and J is TRBJ1-2; tentative D call: TRBD1 (6 bases). The CDR3 loop spans 17 amino acids. Trimming left V 0 bases short and J 3 bases short, with 17 bases between. The V gene's germline CDR1 is SEHNR and CDR2 FQNEAQ (reference sequence). Here the CDR3 DNA reads TGTGCCAGCAGCTTAGCGTGGACCGGGACAATTGACTATGGCTACACCTTC. This gives the protein CASSLAWTGTIDYGYTF.

The CDR3 is CASKKGAGGQGTQYF. CDR3 nucleotides: TGCGCCAGCAAGAAGGGAGCGGGGGGACAGGGGACCCAGTACTTC. The gene calls are TRBV5-1 and TRBJ2-5; the D call may be TRBD1 or TRBD2 (9 bases each). The ends were cut back, 6 bases at V and 7 bases at J, with 22 bases in the middle. Germline values: CDR1 SGHRS, CDR2 YFSETQ. This CDR3 is built from 15 residues.

Of note for this clonotype: A read error may be the cause here, since a much bigger clone is one base away. The rearrangement uses TRBV5-6 and TRBJ2-6; no firm D call. The CDR3 runs 15 residues. Trimming took off 4 bases at V and 0 bases at J, with 8 bases between the two ends. Germline V gene sequence: CDR1 SGHDT, CDR2 YYEEEE. The CDR3 sequence is CASSQYTSGANVLTF. The DNA of the CDR3 is TGTGCCAGCAGCCAATACACCTCTGGGGCCAACGTCCTGACTTTC.

This clonotype came up a few times. V usage is TRBV20-1 and J usage is TRBJ2-2, with D hard to call. There are 18 residues in the CDR3. The germline V gene has CDR1 DFQATT and CDR2 SNEGSKA (reference sequence). The germline V and J ends were trimmed by 1 base and 2 bases, with 20 bases remaining between them. The CDR3 nucleotides read TGCAGTGCTAGAGCGTCGGGTTTCGGAACAGCAAACACCGGGGAGCTGTTTTTT. Protein sequence: CSARASGFGTANTGELFF.

The chain recombines TRBV7-2 with TRBJ1-4; maybe TRBD1 (5 bases). Germline V gene data show CDR1 as SGHTA and CDR2 as FQGNSA. Trimming removed 3 bases from V and 7 bases from J, with 12 bases in between. This CDR3 has 14 residues. The CDR3 nucleotides read TGTGCCAGCAGCTTCAGGGTTGGAGGTGAAAAACTGTTTTTT. Amino acid sequence: CASSFRVGGEKLFF.

At least ten counts were recorded for this clonotype. The chain uses TRBV12-3 or TRBV12-4 and TRBJ2-3; 10 bases are a match to TRBD1. Unmatched junction bases numbered 6, after V lost 5 bases and J lost 4 bases. The CDR3 has 15 amino acids. CDR3 coding DNA: TGTGCCAGCAGTCCGACAGGGGGCCTGGCAGATACGCAGTATTTT. Translated, it gives CASSPTGGLADTQYF.

This clonotype was seen only a few times. This sequence joins TRBV7-9 and TRBJ1-4; D is possibly TRBD1 (6 bases). Germline lookup yields CDR1 SEHNR and CDR2 FQNEAQ (reference sequence). CDR3 length: 15 amino acids. With 4 bases removed from V and 5 bases from J, the gap between germline ends came to 14 bases. CDR3 DNA sequence: TGTGCCAGCAGCTCCTGGACAGCTAGAAATGAAAAACTGTTTTTT. It is translated as CASSSWTARNEKLFF.

This chain links TRBV5-4 with TRBJ1-2, with 7 bases that match TRBD1. The CDR3 is 13 amino acids. CDR1 SGHNT and CDR2 YYREEE come from the germline V gene (reference sequence). V lost 1 base, J lost 4 bases, and 1 base stayed unmatched. Here the CDR3 reads CASSLTGVYGYTF. The CDR3 nucleotides read TGTGCCAGCAGCTTGACAGGGGTCTATGGCTACACCTTC.

CDR3 coding DNA: TGTGCCAGTATTCGACAGGTGCCGATCACTGAAGCTTTCTTT. This sequence encodes CASIRQVPITEAFF. The chain links TRBV19 to TRBJ1-1; D might be TRBD1 (6 bases). Trimming removed 7 bases at V and 4 bases at J, with 16 bases between. This CDR3 region has 14 residues. CDR1 is LNHDA and CDR2 is SQIVND in the germline V gene (reference sequence).

The gene calls are TRBV5-6 and TRBJ1-2; perhaps TRBD1 as D (5 bases). CDR3 size: 14 residues. The V and J ends lost 2 bases and 3 bases respectively, with 11 bases between them. CDR1 SGHDT and CDR2 YYEEEE come from the germline V gene. The CDR3 loop reads CASSLKGLDYGYTF. DNA of the CDR3: TGTGCCAGCAGCTTAAAGGGGCTTGACTATGGCTACACCTTC.

In its sample, this clonotype was seen a few times. The chain employs TRBV7-2 and TRBJ2-5; D might be TRBD2 (5 bases). The CDR3 totals 15 residues. V dropped 7 bases and J dropped 5 bases, with 20 bases sitting between them. Germline V gene data show CDR1 as SGHTA and CDR2 as FQGNSA. The CDR3 loop reads CASTLSGGPSETQYF. The CDR3 DNA sequence: TGTGCCAGCACACTGTCGGGCGGGCCTTCGGAGACCCAGTACTTC.

This clonotype was seen only a few times. The gene calls are TRBV7-3 and TRBJ2-1, with D possibly matching TRBD2 (5 bases). This CDR3 spans 14 amino acids. Germline CDR1 reads SGHTA; CDR2 reads FQGTGA. V dropped 2 bases and J dropped 6 bases, with 11 bases sitting between them. The CDR3 region has the DNA TGTGCCAGCAGCTTAGGAGGAAATATCAATGAGCAGTTCTTC. It specifies CASSLGGNINEQFF.

This chain connects TRBV29-1 to TRBJ2-7; a weak D match, TRBD2 (6 bases). Germline assignment: CDR1 SQVTM and CDR2 ANQGSEA. V shed 7 bases and J shed 4 bases, with 14 bases lying between them. The CDR3 covers 12 residues. The CDR3 nucleotides are TGCAGCGCCCAAGGAGGGACTTACGAGCAGTACTTC. Its translation: CSAQGGTYEQYF.

The chain uses TRBV4-1 and TRBJ2-7; D may be TRBD1 (6 bases). Trimming cost V 0 bases and J 3 bases, with 15 bases left between them. This CDR3 comprises 16 residues. Germline V gene sequence: CDR1 MGHRA, CDR2 YSYEKL. The CDR3: CASSQEASGTYYEQYF. The CDR3 DNA sequence: TGCGCCAGCAGCCAAGAAGCCTCCGGGACATACTACGAGCAGTACTTC.

The rearrangement uses TRBV30 and TRBJ2-7; TRBD1 or TRBD2 may be the D gene (5 bases each). V lost 3 bases, J lost 7 bases, and 16 bases lay in between. The CDR3 length is 13 residues. Germline V gene lookup returns CDR1 GTSNPN and CDR2 SVGIG (reference sequence). As DNA, the CDR3 is TGTGCCTGGAGCCCCGGGACGGTGGGGGAGCAGTACTTC. Translation: CAWSPGTVGEQYF.

This clonotype was found a few times. The gene calls are TRBV5-1 and TRBJ2-6; D not certain. The V and J ends lost 2 bases and 2 bases respectively, with 20 bases between them. This CDR3 is built from 19 residues. Germline values: CDR1 SGHRS, CDR2 YFSETQ. CDR3 residues: CASSLPRRTGSPGANVLTF. The CDR3 DNA is TGCGCCAGCAGCTTACCCAGACGTACTGGCAGTCCTGGGGCCAACGTCCTGACTTTC.

This clonotype was detected ten times or more. The CDR3 sequence: CASSGLNTGELFF. The CDR3 DNA sequence: TGTGCCAGCAGTGGACTGAACACCGGGGAGCTGTTTTTT. The V call is TRBV12-3 or TRBV12-4, the J call TRBJ2-2, with D possibly being TRBD2 (5 bases). Trimming cost V 5 bases and J 1 base, with 5 bases left between them. The CDR3 contains 13 residues.

The J gene is TRBJ2-5, the V gene TRBV20-1; TRBD2 might be the D (6 bases). Germline assignment: CDR1 DFQATT and CDR2 SNEGSKA (reference sequence). The CDR3 has 13 amino acids. V lost 2 bases and J 5 bases, leaving 12 bases between the germline ends. The CDR3, as DNA: TGCAGTGCTAGACGGGACTCGAGCGAGACCCAGTACTTC. Translated, it gives CSARRDSSETQYF.